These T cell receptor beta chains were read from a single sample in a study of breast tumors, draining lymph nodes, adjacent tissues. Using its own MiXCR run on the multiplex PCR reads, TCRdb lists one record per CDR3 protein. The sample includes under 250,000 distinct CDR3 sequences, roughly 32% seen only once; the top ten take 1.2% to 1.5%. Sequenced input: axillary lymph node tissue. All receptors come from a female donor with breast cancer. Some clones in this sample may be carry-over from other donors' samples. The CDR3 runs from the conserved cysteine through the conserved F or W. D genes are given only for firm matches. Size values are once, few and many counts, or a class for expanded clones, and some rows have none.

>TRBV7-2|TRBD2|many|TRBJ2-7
TGTGCCAGCAGCTTTCGGCTAGCGGGAGGCGAGCAGTACTTC
CASSFRLAGGEQYF
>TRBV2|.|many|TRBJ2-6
TGTGCCAGCAGGAGAGAGCAACTGAAGACTGGGGCCAACGTCCTGACTTTC
CASRREQLKTGANVLTF
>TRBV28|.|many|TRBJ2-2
TGTGCCAGCAGGACCCCCACCGGGGAGCTGTTTTTT
CASRTPTGELFF
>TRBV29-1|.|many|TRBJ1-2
TGCAGCGTTGAAGAATTCCAGGTCCCCGCCAGTGCGGATGGCTACACCTTC
CSVEEFQVPASADGYTF
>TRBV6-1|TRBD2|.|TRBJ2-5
TGTGCCAGCAGTCCACCGGGAGGGCCTCAAGAGACCCAGTACTTC
CASSPPGGPQETQYF
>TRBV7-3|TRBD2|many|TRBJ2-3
TGTGCCAGCAGCTTTGGACTAGCAGCTGATACGCAGTATTTT
CASSFGLAADTQYF
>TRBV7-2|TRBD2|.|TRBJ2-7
TGTGCCAGCAGCTTACGGACGTCTAGCGGACTTCCTCCTTACGAGCAGTACTTC
CASSLRTSSGLPPYEQYF
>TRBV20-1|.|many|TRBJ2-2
TGCAGTGCTAGGGCGTCGGCAGGGGCGCGTGACACCGGGGAGCTGTTTTTT
CSARASAGARDTGELFF
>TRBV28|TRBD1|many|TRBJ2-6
TGTGCTAGCAGCTCAGGGGGCTCTGGGGCCAACGTCCTGACTTTC
CASSSGGSGANVLTF
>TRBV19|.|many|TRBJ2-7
TGTGCCAGTAGTCAAGGACCGGGAGCGTACGAGCAGTACTTC
CASSQGPGAYEQYF
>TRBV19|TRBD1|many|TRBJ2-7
TGTGCCAGTCAGGCCAGGGGGTCCTACGAGCAGTACTTC
CASQARGSYEQYF
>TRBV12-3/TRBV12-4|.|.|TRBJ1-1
TGTGCCAGCAGTTACCCGCAGGGTCTCCAGAGCACTGAAGCTTTCTTT
CASSYPQGLQSTEAFF
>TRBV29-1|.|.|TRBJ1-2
TGCAGCGTTGACAACAGGCTGACTAACTATGGCTACACCTTC
CSVDNRLTNYGYTF
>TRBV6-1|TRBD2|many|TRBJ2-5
TGTGCCAGCAGTGACAATAGCGGGAGAGGGGAGACCCAGTACTTC
CASSDNSGRGETQYF
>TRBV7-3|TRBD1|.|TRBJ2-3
TGTGCCAGCAGCTCCGGGGCAGGGGGCCTAGACACGCAGTATTTT
CASSSGAGGLDTQYF
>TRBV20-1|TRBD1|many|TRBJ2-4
TGCAGTGCCCCGGACAGGGTGAGGGACATTCAGTACTTC
CSAPDRVRDIQYF
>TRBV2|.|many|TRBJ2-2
TGTGCCAGCAGTGAGGGGGGGGCAATGGGTACCGGGGAGCTGTTTTTT
CASSEGGAMGTGELFF
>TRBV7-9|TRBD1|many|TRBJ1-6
TGTGCCAGCAGCTTAAATGCTGGGACAGGCGGGTCACCCCTCCACTTT
CASSLNAGTGGSPLHF
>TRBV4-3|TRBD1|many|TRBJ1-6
TGCGCCAGCAGCTCTACAGGGGCTCCCCTCCACTTT
CASSSTGAPLHF
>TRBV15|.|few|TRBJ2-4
TGTGCCACCAGCAGAGGGGGGATGGACATTCGGTACTTC
CATSRGGMDIRYF
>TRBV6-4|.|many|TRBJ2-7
TGTGCCAGCCGTCCAACCTACGAGCAGTACTTC
CASRPTYEQYF
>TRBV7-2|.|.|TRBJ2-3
TGTGCCAGCAGCTTAGCGAATGGGAAAGATACGCAGTATTTT
CASSLANGKDTQYF
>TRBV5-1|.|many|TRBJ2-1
TGCGCCAGCAGCGTGACAGTCCACACCTACAATGAGCAGTTCTTC
CASSVTVHTYNEQFF
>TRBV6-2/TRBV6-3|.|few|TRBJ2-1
TGTGCCAGCAGTTACGAGCTCGGACTTAAGGCCAATTACAATGAGCAGTTCTTC
CASSYELGLKANYNEQFF